Presented here are 25 T cell receptor beta chains from one specimen sequenced in a study of long-term antiretroviral therapy in people with HIV. Sequencing relied on immunoSEQ assay v3.0, run at survey level. Profiled with immunoSEQ multiplex PCR; TCRdb holds only in-frame clones, not every one. The sample consists of 10,000 to 15,000 clones, over 65% of them appearing once. This material consisted of unsorted PBMCs, taken 3.1 years before starting antiretroviral therapy. These receptors were collected from a man aged 35-49 years with HIV.

By sample share, this clone is medium-sized. The chain links TRBV7-8 to TRBJ2-2, with 7 bases lining up with TRBD2. There are 16 residues in the CDR3. The V gene's germline CDR1 is SGHVS and CDR2 FQNEAQ. After removal of 1 base from V and 7 bases from J, the junction contained 9 bases not matched to a gene. CDR3 sequence reads: CASSLGVERGGGELFF. DNA for the CDR3: TGTGCCAGCAGCTTAGGGGTTGAGCGGGGTGGCGGGGAGCTGTTTTTT.

The chain uses TRBV12-5 and TRBJ2-7, with 8 nucleotides matching TRBD2. The V gene's germline CDR1 is LGHNT and CDR2 FRNRAP. The junction had 15 bases not matched to a gene; V was cut back by 9 bases and J by 5 bases. The CDR3 extends over 15 amino acids. The CDR3 loop reads CASKGDGGEWDEQYF. CDR3 nucleotide sequence: TGTGCTAGCAAGGGTGACGGGGGGGAGTGGGACGAGCAGTACTTC.

V and J are TRBV9 and TRBJ2-7; D gene uncertain. This CDR3 contains 11 residues. Germline V gene lookup returns CDR1 SGDLS and CDR2 YYNGEE. Trimming stripped 3 bases from V and 6 bases from J, with 7 bases between. In DNA, the CDR3 is TGTGCCAGCAGCGCCGGAGTCGAGCAGTACTTC. It codes for CASSAGVEQYF. Variable domain in full (rest from reference TRBV9 and TRBJ2-7): DSGVTQTPKHLITATGQRVTLRCSPRSGDLSVYWYQQSLDQGLQFLIQYYNGEERAKGNILERFSAQQFPDLHSELNLSSLELGDSALYFCASSAGVEQYFGPGTRLTVT.

This chain joins TRBV7-6 and TRBJ2-1, with D perhaps matching TRBD2 (5 bases). Germline lookup yields CDR1 SGHVS and CDR2 FNYEAQ. Trimming left V 1 base short and J 4 bases short, with 14 bases between. This CDR3 is 16 amino acids long. CDR3 protein: CASSLDASRIYNEQFF. DNA for the CDR3: TGTGCCAGCAGCTTAGATGCTAGCAGAATATACAATGAGCAGTTCTTC. The whole variable domain, filled in from reference TRBV7-6 and TRBJ2-1, reads GAGVSQSPRYKVTKRGQDVALRCDPISGHVSLYWYRQALGQGPEFLTYFNYEAQQDKSGLPNDRFSAERPEGSISTLTIQRTEQRDSAMYRCASSLDASRIYNEQFFGPGTRLTVL.

This clone appeared once. V usage is TRBV7-2 and J usage is TRBJ2-7, with D perhaps TRBD1 (5 bases). The CDR3 is made up of 13 amino acids. The V end was cut by 8 bases, the J end by 0 bases, with 11 bases between. Germline CDR1 SGHTA, CDR2 FQGNSA. CDR3 DNA: TGTGCCAGCGTTCCAGGGCACTCCTACGAGCAGTACTTC. It is translated as CASVPGHSYEQYF.

The sample holds a few counts of this clone. This sequence joins TRBV11-2 and TRBJ2-7; D may be TRBD2 (5 bases). CDR3 length: 15 residues. Trimming left V 3 bases short and J 7 bases short, with 19 bases between. Germline-derived CDR1 and CDR2 are SGHAT and FQNNGV. The CDR3: CASSFSSSSSWEQYF. The CDR3 DNA sequence: TGTGCCAGCAGCTTTTCTTCGTCTAGCTCGTGGGAGCAGTACTTC. Variable domain in full (rest from reference TRBV11-2 and TRBJ2-7): EAGVAQSPRYKIIEKRQSVAFWCNPISGHATLYWYQQILGQGPKLLIQFQNNGVVDDSQLPKDRFSAERLKGVDSTLKIQPAKLEDSAVYLCASSFSSSSSWEQYFGPGTRLTVT.

The chain links TRBV29-1 to TRBJ1-1; 12 bases agree with TRBD1. The CDR3 has 14 residues. After removal of 5 bases from V and 11 bases from J, the junction contained 12 bases not matched to a gene. Germline loops: CDR1 SQVTM, CDR2 ANQGSEA. CDR3 loop: CSVLQGTGGEFAFF. The CDR3 coding sequence is TGCAGCGTTCTCCAGGGGACAGGGGGCGAATTCGCTTTCTTT.

V and J are TRBV9 and TRBJ2-7, with D unclear. Germline-derived CDR1 and CDR2 are SGDLS and YYNGEE. CDR3 length: 13 amino acids. V lost 0 bases, J lost 5 bases, and 9 bases lay in between. The CDR3 sequence is CASSVGVLDEQYF. The CDR3, as DNA: TGTGCCAGCAGCGTAGGGGTTTTGGACGAGCAGTACTTC.

The CDR3 here is CASSEQRIRNEQFF. In DNA form, the CDR3 reads TGTGCCAGCAGTGAACAAAGGATTCGCAATGAGCAGTTCTTC. The V gene is TRBV2, the J gene TRBJ2-1; the D is unclear. The CDR3 has 14 amino acids. Trimming removed 2 bases at V and 6 bases at J, with 11 bases between. Per germline, CDR1 SNHLY and CDR2 FYNNEI.

This clone was counted once. This rearrangement joins TRBV7-9 to TRBJ2-5; tentatively, D is TRBD1 (6 bases). The CDR3 sequence is 11 residues long. Between the trimmed V and J ends, which lost 8 bases and 5 bases, there was a span of 9 bases. Germline CDR1 SEHNR, CDR2 FQNEAQ (reference sequence). CDR3 protein: CASGQGETQYF. CDR3 bases: TGTGCCAGCGGCCAGGGGGAGACCCAGTACTTC. Supplemented by reference TRBV7-9 and TRBJ2-5, the full variable domain reads DTGVSQNPRHKITKRGQNVTFRCDPISEHNRLYWYRQTLGQGPEFLTYFQNEAQLEKSRLLSDRFSAERPKGSFSTLEIQRTEQGDSAMYLCASGQGETQYFGPGTRLLVL.

The chain combines TRBV14 with TRBJ2-1, with 8 bases fitting TRBD1. CDR1 is SGHDN, CDR2 FVKESK, per germline. Germline trimming cut 3 bases from V and 4 bases from J; bases unmatched to any gene: 8. The CDR3 spans 16 residues. The CDR3 reads CASSHKMDRVYNEQFF. CDR3 coding DNA: TGTGCCAGCAGCCATAAGATGGACAGGGTTTACAATGAGCAGTTCTTC.

The rearrangement joins TRBV19 to TRBJ1-2; no firm D call. The V gene's germline CDR1 is LNHDA and CDR2 SQIVND (reference sequence). Trimming pared 6 bases from V and 4 bases from J, leaving 18 bases between. The CDR3 runs 15 residues. The CDR3: CASRGGLPRGYGYTF. In DNA form, the CDR3 reads TGTGCCAGTAGGGGAGGACTTCCTCGGGGCTATGGCTACACCTTC.

This clone came up once. The rearrangement uses TRBV7-8 and TRBJ2-3; D uncertain. The ends were cut back, 5 bases at V and 0 bases at J, with 12 bases in the middle. CDR3 size: 15 residues. Germline V gene data show CDR1 as SGHVS and CDR2 as FQNEAQ. Here the CDR3 reads CASSPRRSSTDTQYF. DNA for the CDR3: TGTGCCAGCAGCCCGCGTAGGAGTAGCACAGATACGCAGTATTTT.

The gene calls are TRBV18 and TRBJ1-1; the match to TRBD1 covers 7 bases. The length of the CDR3 is 13 residues. J was trimmed by 6 bases and V by 1 base; bases with no gene match: 2. Germline CDR1 and CDR2: KGHSH and LQKENI. This CDR3 is CASSPQGAAEAFF. The CDR3 coding sequence is TGTGCCAGCTCACCACAGGGGGCGGCTGAAGCTTTCTTT.

This clone was found once. This chain uses TRBV11-3 with TRBJ2-7; maybe TRBD2 (6 bases). The CDR3 covers 12 residues. Trimming took off 5 bases at V and 6 bases at J, with 11 bases between the two ends. The germline gives CDR1 SGHNT, CDR2 YENEEA. CDR3 residues: CASSMEEGEQYF. CDR3 DNA sequence: TGTGCCAGCAGCATGGAGGAGGGCGAGCAGTACTTC.

V gene TRBV28 combines with J gene TRBJ1-2; 9 bases match TRBD1. V shed 5 bases and J 7 bases; nucleotides not matched to a gene: 11. This CDR3 spans 15 amino acids. The germline V gene encodes CDR1 MDHEN and CDR2 SYDVKM. In DNA, the CDR3 is TGTGCCAGCAGTATCTTAACAGGGGGCGAGAGTGGCTACACCTTC. Translating gives CASSILTGGESGYTF.

This rearrangement joins TRBV19 to TRBJ2-2, with unresolved D. V was trimmed by 7 bases and J by 6 bases, leaving 15 bases between them. The V gene's germline CDR1 is LNHDA and CDR2 SQIVND (reference sequence). The CDR3 runs to 14 residues. The CDR3: CASTTASRAGELFF. CDR3 nucleotides: TGTGCCAGTACTACCGCCAGTCGGGCCGGGGAGCTGTTTTTT.

This clone was observed once. V gene TRBV27 combines with J gene TRBJ2-5; 8 bases fit TRBD2. Germline V gives CDR1 MNHEY, CDR2 SMNVEV (reference sequence). The J segment lost 3 bases and the V segment lost 1 base, leaving 10 bases of the junction unmatched. The CDR3 totals 17 residues. CDR3 in amino acids: CASSLYPPSGLKETQYF. CDR3 nucleotide sequence: TGTGCCAGCAGTTTATACCCCCCTAGCGGGCTAAAAGAGACCCAGTACTTC.

There are a few counts of this clone. CDR3 residues: CASSPRTGWDTQYF. CDR3 bases: TGTGCCAGCTCACCTCGGACAGGGTGGGATACGCAGTATTTT. J is TRBJ2-3 and V is TRBV18; the match to TRBD1 covers 8 bases. The CDR3 is 14 residues long. Germline trimming cut 3 bases from V and 6 bases from J; bases unmatched to any gene: 5. Germline V gives CDR1 KGHSH, CDR2 LQKENI.

In this sample, this clone turned up once. The rearrangement joins TRBV7-2 to TRBJ1-5; the D is unclear. V lost 1 base and J 0 bases, leaving 10 bases between the germline ends. From germline, CDR1 is SGHTA and CDR2 FQGNSA. CDR3 size: 16 residues. CDR3: CASSLVSGLSNQPQHF. The CDR3, as DNA: TGTGCCAGCAGCTTAGTTTCGGGTCTTAGCAATCAGCCCCAGCATTTT.

The rearrangement uses TRBV28 and TRBJ2-7; TRBD1 might be the D (6 bases). This CDR3 is 15 amino acids long. V lost 1 base to trimming and J lost 5 bases, with 15 bases between them. Germline CDR1 MDHEN, CDR2 SYDVKM. Written as DNA, the CDR3 is TGTGCCAGCAGTTTATCCTGGACAGAGGGCAACGAGCAGTACTTC. It specifies CASSLSWTEGNEQYF.

This clone occurred once. The chain links TRBV29-1 to TRBJ2-3, with no clear D. Trimming took 6 bases from V and 2 from J, leaving 6 bases between them. This CDR3 contains 11 residues. Germline V gene data show CDR1 as SQVTM and CDR2 as ANQGSEA. CDR3 amino acids: CSVSDTDTQYF. CDR3 bases: TGCAGCGTATCGGACACAGATACGCAGTATTTT.

This clone has a handful of counts. The rearrangement uses TRBV7-9 and TRBJ1-1; perhaps TRBD1 as D (6 bases). V was shortened by 1 base and J by 3 bases, with 12 bases between the two germline ends. Per germline, CDR1 SEHNR and CDR2 FQNEAQ (reference sequence). CDR3 size: 15 residues. The CDR3 nucleotides read TGTGCCAGCAGCTTAGATACAGGGATGTACACTGAAGCTTTCTTT. This translates into CASSLDTGMYTEAFF.

The rearrangement joins TRBV11-2 to TRBJ1-1; 9 bases match TRBD1. The CDR3 is 13 residues long. V shed 5 bases, J shed 4 bases, and the junction held 2 bases outside the gene matches. Germline lookup yields CDR1 SGHAT and CDR2 FQNNGV. CDR3: CASSQDRGTEAFF. The CDR3 bases are TGTGCCAGCAGCCAGGACAGGGGCACTGAAGCTTTCTTT.

The chain carries TRBV29-1 and TRBJ2-3; 7 bases agree with TRBD2. Germline loops: CDR1 SQVTM, CDR2 ANQGSEA. V shed 2 bases and J 0 bases; nucleotides not matched to a gene: 5. This CDR3 is built from 15 residues. The CDR3 nucleotides read TGCAGCGTTGAACCGCGTAGCGGGAGCACAGATACGCAGTATTTT. Translated, it gives CSVEPRSGSTDTQYF.